The 8 T cell receptor beta chains presented below share a single source sample, sequenced in a study of molecular identifiers for immune sequencing clone quantification. TCRdb redid the calling of the PCR reads with MiXCR, one entry per CDR3 protein. The sample includes over 90,000 distinct CDR3 sequences, around 37% of them seen just once. The sequenced sample consisted of naive CD8+ T cells from blood, with Jurkat cell RNA spiked in. As for subset: FACS-sorted CD8+CD4-CCR7+CD45RA+ naive T cells. The receptor set was obtained from a human donor in good health. Some libraries in this study had Jurkat cell RNA spiked in.

The chain uses TRBV28 and TRBJ2-3; 10 bases are shared with TRBD2. This CDR3 has 15 amino acids. Germline values: CDR1 MDHEN, CDR2 SYDVKM. V was clipped by 2 bases and J by 5 bases; unmatched bases: 4. The DNA of the CDR3 is TGTGCCAGCAGTTTACCAGCGGGAGGGAAAGATACGCAGTATTTT. Protein sequence: CASSLPAGGKDTQYF.

The rearrangement uses TRBV7-9 and TRBJ1-6, with D tentatively TRBD1 (6 bases). V lost 5 bases and J 6 bases, leaving 11 bases between the germline ends. This CDR3 is 14 amino acids long. Germline values: CDR1 SEHNR, CDR2 FQNEAQ (reference sequence). The CDR3 DNA sequence: TGTGCCAGCAGCCCCGGACAGACTAATTCACCCCTCCACTTT. This encodes CASSPGQTNSPLHF.

This clonotype was observed a few times. V and J are TRBV12-3 or TRBV12-4 and TRBJ2-7; 7 bases match TRBD1. CDR3 length equals 12 residues. Losses at the gene ends were 5 bases for V and 6 bases for J; bases not matched to a gene: 4. Here the CDR3 reads CASSINRGEQYF. The CDR3 nucleotides are TGTGCCAGCAGTATAAACAGGGGCGAGCAGTACTTC.

As to this clonotype: Since a much larger clone is just one base distant, this may be a read error. This chain connects TRBV29-1 to TRBJ2-2, with 8 bases that match TRBD2. The CDR3 totals 14 residues. Germline assignment: CDR1 SQVTM and CDR2 ANQGSEA. J was trimmed by 1 base and V by 2 bases; bases with no gene match: 0. CDR3 amino acids: CSVELAGNTGELFF. The DNA for the CDR3 is TGCAGCGTTGAACTAGCGGGGAACACCGGGGAGCTGTTTTTT.

This clonotype was counted only a few times. The V and J genes are TRBV28 and TRBJ2-7; perhaps TRBD1 as D (5 bases). V was cut by 5 bases and J by 3 bases, with 14 bases left in between. This CDR3 is 14 amino acids long. Germline V gene data show CDR1 as MDHEN and CDR2 as SYDVKM. This CDR3 is CASSPRTKIYEQYF. CDR3 bases: TGTGCCAGCAGTCCTCGGACAAAAATCTACGAGCAGTACTTC.

This clonotype has ten or more counts. The chain employs TRBV7-9 and TRBJ2-5, with a weak D call TRBD2 (5 bases). CDR3 length: 13 amino acids. Trimming shortened V by 6 bases and J by 3 bases, and 11 bases separated the two germline ends. Looked up from germline, CDR1 is SEHNR and CDR2 is FQNEAQ (reference sequence). The CDR3 DNA reads as TGTGCCAGCAGATTACCGGGGAAAGAGACCCAGTACTTC. It is translated as CASRLPGKETQYF.

This chain uses TRBV7-6 with TRBJ2-3; D gene ambiguous. V lost 3 bases to trimming and J lost 2 bases, with 12 bases between them. The CDR3 sequence is 15 residues long. Germline V gene data show CDR1 as SGHVS and CDR2 as FNYEAQ. CDR3 DNA: TGTGCCAGCAGCTTCTCGGCCCCGGCCACAGATACGCAGTATTTT. This encodes CASSFSAPATDTQYF.

The chain has TRBV4-3 and TRBJ2-7; D might be TRBD1 (5 bases). CDR1 is LGHNA and CDR2 is YSLEER in the germline V gene. V shed 0 bases and J shed 4 bases, with 13 bases lying between them. The CDR3 extends over 15 amino acids. This CDR3 is CASSQEKGQSYEQYF. The CDR3 DNA reads as TGCGCCAGCAGCCAAGAAAAGGGGCAGTCGTACGAGCAGTACTTC.